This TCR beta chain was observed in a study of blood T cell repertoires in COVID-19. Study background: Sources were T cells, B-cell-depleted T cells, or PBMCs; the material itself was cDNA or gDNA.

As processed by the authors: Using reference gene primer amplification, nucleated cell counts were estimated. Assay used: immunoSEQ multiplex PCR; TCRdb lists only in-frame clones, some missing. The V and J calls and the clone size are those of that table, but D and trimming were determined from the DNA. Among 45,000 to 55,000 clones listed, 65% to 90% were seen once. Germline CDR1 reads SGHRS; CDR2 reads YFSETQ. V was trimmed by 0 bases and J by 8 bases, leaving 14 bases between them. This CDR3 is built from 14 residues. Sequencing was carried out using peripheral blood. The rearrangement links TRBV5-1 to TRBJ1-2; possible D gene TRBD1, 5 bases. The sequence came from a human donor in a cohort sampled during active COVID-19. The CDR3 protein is CASSLEIQGEGYTF. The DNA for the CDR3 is TGCGCCAGCAGCTTGGAGATTCAGGGTGAGGGCTACACCTTC.